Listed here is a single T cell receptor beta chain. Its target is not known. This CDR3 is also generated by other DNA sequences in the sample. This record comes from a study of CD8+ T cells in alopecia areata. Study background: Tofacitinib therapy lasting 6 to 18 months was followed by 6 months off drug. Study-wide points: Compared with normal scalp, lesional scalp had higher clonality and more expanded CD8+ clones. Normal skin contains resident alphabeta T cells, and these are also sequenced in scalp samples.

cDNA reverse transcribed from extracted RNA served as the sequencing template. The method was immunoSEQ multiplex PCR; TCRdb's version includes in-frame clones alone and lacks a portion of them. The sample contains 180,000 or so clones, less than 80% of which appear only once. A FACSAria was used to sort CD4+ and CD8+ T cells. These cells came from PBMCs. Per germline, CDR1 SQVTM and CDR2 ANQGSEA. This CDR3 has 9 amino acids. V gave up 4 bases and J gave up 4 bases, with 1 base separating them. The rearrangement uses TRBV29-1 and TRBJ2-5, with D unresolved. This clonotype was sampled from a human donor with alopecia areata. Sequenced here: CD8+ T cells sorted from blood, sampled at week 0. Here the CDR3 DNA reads TGCAGCGTTGCAGAGACCCAGTACTTC. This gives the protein CSVAETQYF.